The rows below give T cell receptor beta chains drawn from one sample of a study of identical twins. TCRdb called the 5' RACE reads again in MiXCR, with one record for every CDR3 protein. The data contain about 430,000 distinct CDR3 sequences, about 18% of them singletons. The sample comprised naive T cells sorted from blood. The receptor set was obtained from a man in his fifties in good health. Both conserved end residues are part of each CDR3. The D gene is left open where the match is weak. Clone size, where shown, is once, few, many, or a class for clones that have expanded.

>.|TRBV6-5|TRBJ1-3|15|.
CASSYTRGAGNTIYF
TGTGCCAGCAGTTACACGAGGGGGGCTGGAAACACCATATATTTT
>.|TRBV11-2|TRBJ2-1|12|.
CASSPEWVEQFF
TGTGCCAGCAGCCCGGAATGGGTTGAGCAGTTCTTC
>.|TRBV11-2|TRBJ2-7|14|few
CASSLGQVVHEQYF
TGTGCCAGCAGCTTAGGGCAGGTAGTTCACGAGCAGTACTTC
>.|TRBV28|TRBJ1-1|15|many
CASSLLGVGDTEAFF
TGTGCCAGCAGTTTATTGGGAGTTGGGGACACTGAAGCTTTCTTT
>TRBD1|TRBV6-2/TRBV6-3|TRBJ2-1|15|few
CASSPTGGWYNEQFF
TGTGCCAGCAGTCCGACAGGGGGCTGGTACAATGAGCAGTTCTTC
>TRBD2|TRBV6-1|TRBJ2-3|15|.
CASKPRASGGAMGYF
TGTGCCAGCAAACCAAGGGCTAGCGGGGGGGCAATGGGGTATTTT
>TRBD1|TRBV5-1|TRBJ2-7|18|many
CASSLAGTGGSGGQRQYF
TGCGCCAGCAGCCTAGCCGGGACAGGGGGCTCCGGGGGACAGCGGCAGTACTTC
>TRBD2|TRBV20-1|TRBJ2-7|18|few
CSARAAVSGAFPSYEQYF
TGCAGTGCTAGAGCGGCGGTTAGCGGGGCGTTTCCCTCCTACGAGCAGTACTTC
>.|TRBV5-5|TRBJ2-2|14|many
CASSLSRNTGELFF
TGTGCCAGCAGCTTATCCAGAAACACCGGGGAGCTGTTTTTT
>.|TRBV12-3/TRBV12-4|TRBJ2-5|13|.
CASIFPGEETQYF
TGTGCCAGCATTTTTCCCGGGGAAGAGACCCAGTACTTC
>.|TRBV18|TRBJ2-1|15|.
CASSPPGTGYNEQFF
TGTGCCAGCTCACCACCTGGGACTGGTTACAATGAGCAGTTCTTC
>.|TRBV29-1|TRBJ2-3|12|few
CSVMTSTDTQYF
TGCAGCGTTATGACTAGCACAGATACGCAGTATTTT
>.|TRBV20-1|TRBJ1-1|16|few
CSARDYLEEVLTEAFF
TGCAGTGCTAGAGATTATTTAGAAGAAGTTCTCACTGAAGCTTTCTTT
>TRBD1|TRBV28|TRBJ1-4|14|few
CASSLRGPVEKLFF
TGTGCCAGCAGTTTGAGGGGGCCAGTTGAAAAACTGTTTTTT
>TRBD1|TRBV7-6|TRBJ1-5|17|few
CASSFWPRGNSNQPQHF
TGTGCCAGCAGCTTCTGGCCCAGGGGGAATAGCAATCAGCCCCAGCATTTT
>.|TRBV27|TRBJ2-2|15|few
CASSIMTSGGGELFF
TGTGCCAGCAGTATAATGACTAGTGGCGGCGGGGAGCTGTTTTTT
>TRBD2|TRBV5-1|TRBJ2-2|17|.
CASSLASGSGRSGELFF
TGCGCCAGCAGCTTGGCCTCGGGTAGCGGGAGATCCGGGGAGCTGTTTTTT
>TRBD1|TRBV6-2/TRBV6-3|TRBJ2-3|15|.
CASSDRVGGGDTQYF
TGTGCCAGCAGCGACAGGGTCGGTGGAGGAGATACGCAGTATTTT
>.|TRBV29-1|TRBJ2-4|12|.
CSVEDPGNIQYF
TGCAGCGTTGAAGATCCAGGGAACATTCAGTACTTC
>TRBD1|TRBV29-1|TRBJ2-2|13|many
CSSRTGQGGELFF
TGCAGCTCTCGGACAGGGCAAGGCGGGGAGCTGTTTTTT
>TRBD2|TRBV18|TRBJ2-7|15|many
CASSPEREGMWEQYF
TGTGCCAGCTCACCCGAGCGGGAGGGGATGTGGGAGCAGTACTTC
>.|TRBV7-2|TRBJ2-7|14|few
CASSKYRSTYEQYF
TGTGCCAGCAGTAAGTACAGGTCCACCTACGAGCAGTACTTC